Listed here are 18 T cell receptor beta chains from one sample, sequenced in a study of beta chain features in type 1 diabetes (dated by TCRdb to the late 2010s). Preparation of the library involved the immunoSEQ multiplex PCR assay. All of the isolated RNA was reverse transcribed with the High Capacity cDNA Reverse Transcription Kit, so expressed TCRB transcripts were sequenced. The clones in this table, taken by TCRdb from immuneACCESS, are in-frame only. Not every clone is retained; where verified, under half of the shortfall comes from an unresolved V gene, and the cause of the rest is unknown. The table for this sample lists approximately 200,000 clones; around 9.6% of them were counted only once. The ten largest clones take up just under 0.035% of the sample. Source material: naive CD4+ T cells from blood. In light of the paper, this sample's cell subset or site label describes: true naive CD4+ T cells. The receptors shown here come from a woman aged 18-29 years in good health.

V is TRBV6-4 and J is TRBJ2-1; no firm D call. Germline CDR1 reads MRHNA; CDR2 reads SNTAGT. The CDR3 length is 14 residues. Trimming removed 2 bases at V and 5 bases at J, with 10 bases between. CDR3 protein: CASSDGWANNEQFF. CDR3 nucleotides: TGTGCCAGCAGTGACGGTTGGGCAAACAATGAGCAGTTCTTC.

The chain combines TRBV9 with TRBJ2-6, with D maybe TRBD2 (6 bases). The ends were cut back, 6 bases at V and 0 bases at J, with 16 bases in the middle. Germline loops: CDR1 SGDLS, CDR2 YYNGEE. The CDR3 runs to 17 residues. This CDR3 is CASKSGRRGSGANVLTF. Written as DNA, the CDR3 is TGTGCCAGCAAATCGGGGCGGAGGGGCTCTGGGGCCAACGTCCTGACTTTC.

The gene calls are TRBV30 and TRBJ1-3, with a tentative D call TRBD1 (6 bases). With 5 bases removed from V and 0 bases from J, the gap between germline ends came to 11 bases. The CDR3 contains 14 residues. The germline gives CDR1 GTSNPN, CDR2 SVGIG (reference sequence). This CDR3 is CAWGRGPSGNTIYF. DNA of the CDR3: TGTGCCTGGGGCAGGGGACCCTCTGGAAACACCATATATTTT.

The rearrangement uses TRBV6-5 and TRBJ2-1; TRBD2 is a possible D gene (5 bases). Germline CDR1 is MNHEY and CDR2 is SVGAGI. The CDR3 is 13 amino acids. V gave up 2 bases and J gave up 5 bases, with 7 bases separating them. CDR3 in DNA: TGTGCCAGCAGTTACAGCGGAAACAATGAGCAGTTCTTC. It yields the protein CASSYSGNNEQFF.

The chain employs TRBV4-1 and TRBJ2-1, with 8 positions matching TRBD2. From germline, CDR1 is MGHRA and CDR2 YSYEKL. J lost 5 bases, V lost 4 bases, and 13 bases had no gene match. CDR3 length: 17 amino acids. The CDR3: CASSRIAGILSDNEQFF. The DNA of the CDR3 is TGCGCCAGCAGCCGGATAGCGGGAATCCTGTCGGACAATGAGCAGTTCTTC.

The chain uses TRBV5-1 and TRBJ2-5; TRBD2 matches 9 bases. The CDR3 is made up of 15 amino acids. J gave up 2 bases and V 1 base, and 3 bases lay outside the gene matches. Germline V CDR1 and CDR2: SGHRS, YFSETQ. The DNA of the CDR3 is TGCGCCAGCAGCTTGCAAGCGGGGGGTCAAGAGACCCAGTACTTC. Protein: CASSLQAGGQETQYF. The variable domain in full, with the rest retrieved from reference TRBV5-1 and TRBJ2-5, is KAGVTQTPRYLIKTRGQQVTLSCSPISGHRSVSWYQQTPGQGLQFLFEYFSETQRNKGNFPGRFSGRQFSNSRSEMNVSTLELGDSALYLCASSLQAGGQETQYFGPGTRLLVL.

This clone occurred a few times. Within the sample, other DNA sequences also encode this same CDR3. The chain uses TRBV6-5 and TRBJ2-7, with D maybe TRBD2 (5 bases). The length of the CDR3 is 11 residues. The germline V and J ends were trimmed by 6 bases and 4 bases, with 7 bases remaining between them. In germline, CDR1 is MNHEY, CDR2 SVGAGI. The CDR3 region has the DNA TGTGCCAGCAGGCGCGGGTACGAGCAGTACTTC. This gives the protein CASRRGYEQYF.

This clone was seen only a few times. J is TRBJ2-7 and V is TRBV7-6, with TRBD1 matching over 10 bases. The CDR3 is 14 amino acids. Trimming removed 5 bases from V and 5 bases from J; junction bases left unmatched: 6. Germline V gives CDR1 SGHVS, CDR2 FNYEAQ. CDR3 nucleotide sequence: TGTGCCAGCAGCCGAAGGGACAGGGGCGACGAGCAGTACTTC. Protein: CASSRRDRGDEQYF.

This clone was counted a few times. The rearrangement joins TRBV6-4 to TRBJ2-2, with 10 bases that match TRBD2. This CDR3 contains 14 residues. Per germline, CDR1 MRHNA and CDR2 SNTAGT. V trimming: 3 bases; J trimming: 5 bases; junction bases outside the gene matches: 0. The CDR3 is CASSELAGTGELFF. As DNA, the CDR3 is TGTGCCAGCAGTGAACTAGCGGGAACCGGGGAGCTGTTTTTT.

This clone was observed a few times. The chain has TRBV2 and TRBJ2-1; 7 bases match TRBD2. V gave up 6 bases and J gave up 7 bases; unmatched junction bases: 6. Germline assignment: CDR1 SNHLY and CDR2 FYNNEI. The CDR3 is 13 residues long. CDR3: CASRGGWGNEQFF. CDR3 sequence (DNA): TGTGCCAGCAGGGGGGGGTGGGGGAATGAGCAGTTCTTC.

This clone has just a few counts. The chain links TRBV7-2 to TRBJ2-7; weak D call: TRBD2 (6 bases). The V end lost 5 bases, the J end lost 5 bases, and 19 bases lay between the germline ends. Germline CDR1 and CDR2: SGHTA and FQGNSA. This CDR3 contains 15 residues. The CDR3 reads CASSPRISGDHEQYF. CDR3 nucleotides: TGTGCCAGCAGCCCCCGGATTTCGGGAGATCACGAGCAGTACTTC.

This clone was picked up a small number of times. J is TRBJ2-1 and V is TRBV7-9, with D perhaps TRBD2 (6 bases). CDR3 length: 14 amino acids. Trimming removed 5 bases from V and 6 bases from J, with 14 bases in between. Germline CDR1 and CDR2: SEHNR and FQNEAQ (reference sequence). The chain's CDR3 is CASSPRDWVNEQFF. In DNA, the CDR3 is TGTGCCAGCAGCCCCCGGGACTGGGTCAATGAGCAGTTCTTC.

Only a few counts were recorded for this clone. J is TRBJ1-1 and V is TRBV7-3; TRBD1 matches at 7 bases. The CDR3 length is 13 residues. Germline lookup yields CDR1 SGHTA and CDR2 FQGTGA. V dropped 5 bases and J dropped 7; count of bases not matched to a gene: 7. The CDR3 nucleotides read TGTGCCAGCAGCCCACAGACAGGGATTGAAGCTTTCTTT. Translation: CASSPQTGIEAFF.

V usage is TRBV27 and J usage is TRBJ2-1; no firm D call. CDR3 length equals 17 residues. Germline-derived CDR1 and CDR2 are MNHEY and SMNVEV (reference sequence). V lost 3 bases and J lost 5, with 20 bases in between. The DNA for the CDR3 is TGTGCCAGCAGTTTGCGGCAAGGCAGATTAAACCACAATGAGCAGTTCTTC. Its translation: CASSLRQGRLNHNEQFF.

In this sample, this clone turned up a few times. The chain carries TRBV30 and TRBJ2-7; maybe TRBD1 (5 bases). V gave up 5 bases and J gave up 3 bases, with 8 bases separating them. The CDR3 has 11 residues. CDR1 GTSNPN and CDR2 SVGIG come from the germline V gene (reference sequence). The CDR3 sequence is CAWGALYEQYF. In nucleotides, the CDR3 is TGTGCCTGGGGGGCGCTCTACGAGCAGTACTTC.

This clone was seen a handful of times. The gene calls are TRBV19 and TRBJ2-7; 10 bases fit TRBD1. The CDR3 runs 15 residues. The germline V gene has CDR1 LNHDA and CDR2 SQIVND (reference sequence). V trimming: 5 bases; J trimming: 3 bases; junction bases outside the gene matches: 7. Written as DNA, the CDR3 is TGTGCCAGTAGTCTTGGGACAGGGGCTGTCTACGAGCAGTACTTC. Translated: CASSLGTGAVYEQYF.

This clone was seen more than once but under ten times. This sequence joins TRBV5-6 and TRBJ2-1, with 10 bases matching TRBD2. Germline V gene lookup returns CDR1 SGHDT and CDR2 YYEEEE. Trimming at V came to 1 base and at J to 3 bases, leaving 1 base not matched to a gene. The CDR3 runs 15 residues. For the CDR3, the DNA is TGTGCCAGCAGCTTGAGCGGGAGGGACTACAATGAGCAGTTCTTC. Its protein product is CASSLSGRDYNEQFF.

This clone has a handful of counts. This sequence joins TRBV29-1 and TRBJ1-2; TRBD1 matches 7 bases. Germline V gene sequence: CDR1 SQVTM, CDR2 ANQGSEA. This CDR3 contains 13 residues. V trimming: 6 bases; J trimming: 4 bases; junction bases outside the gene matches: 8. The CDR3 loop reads CSVSTGSGYGYTF. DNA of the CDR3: TGCAGCGTCTCGACAGGGTCGGGCTATGGCTACACCTTC.